Below are 30 T cell receptor beta chains sequenced from a single sample in a study of T cell responses to AZD1222 COVID-19 vaccine. TCRdb's copy holds only in-frame clones and misses some; the assay was immunoSEQ multiplex PCR. The profile shows about 100,000 clones, just over 85% of them singletons. The input for sequencing was peripheral blood, taken on day 0 of AZD1222 vaccination. The source is an adult in good health.

This chain joins TRBV5-1 and TRBJ2-1; unclear D gene. Germline lookup yields CDR1 SGHRS and CDR2 YFSETQ. Between the trimmed V and J ends, which lost 0 bases and 15 bases, there was a span of 13 bases. The CDR3 runs to 12 residues. The CDR3 reads CASSLDGQLGFF. The CDR3 nucleotides read TGCGCCAGCAGCTTGGATGGGCAACTGGGGTTCTTC.

The chain carries TRBV12-3 or TRBV12-4 and TRBJ1-1; D gene unclear. V was trimmed by 3 bases and J by 4 bases, leaving 6 bases between them. CDR3 length: 12 amino acids. Here the CDR3 DNA reads TGTGCCAGCAGTTTTCCGGGCACTGAAGCTTTCTTT. Residues: CASSFPGTEAFF.

This clone was seen a handful of times. The junction shows a germline mismatch at one end, possibly a read error. V gene TRBV6-1 combines with J gene TRBJ2-7; 7 bases align to TRBD2. This CDR3 has 14 amino acids. The germline V gene encodes CDR1 MNHNS and CDR2 SASEGT. CDR3 bases: TGTGCCAGCAATGAAGGCTGGGGAGCGGGAGAGCAGTACTTC. Translation gives CASNEGWGAGEQYF.

The chain has TRBV5-6 and TRBJ2-7; TRBD1 matches 9 bases. The J segment lost 5 bases and the V segment lost 0 bases, leaving 9 bases of the junction unmatched. The CDR3 is made up of 16 amino acids. Germline loops: CDR1 SGHDT, CDR2 YYEEEE. CDR3 loop: CASSLVPGQGINEQYF. CDR3 in DNA: TGTGCCAGCAGCTTGGTCCCGGGACAGGGAATTAACGAGCAGTACTTC.

The chain has TRBV11-2 and TRBJ2-5; D is uncertain. The V end was cut by 1 base, the J end by 2 bases, with 11 bases between. Germline V lookup: CDR1 SGHAT, CDR2 FQNNGV. The CDR3 runs 15 residues. The CDR3 loop reads CASSLVAGGQETQYF. CDR3 sequence (DNA): TGTGCCAGCAGCTTAGTCGCAGGCGGACAAGAGACCCAGTACTTC. The full variable domain, in which reference TRBV11-2 and TRBJ2-5 provide the parts outside the CDR3, is EAGVAQSPRYKIIEKRQSVAFWCNPISGHATLYWYQQILGQGPKLLIQFQNNGVVDDSQLPKDRFSAERLKGVDSTLKIQPAKLEDSAVYLCASSLVAGGQETQYFGPGTRLLVL.

This rearrangement joins TRBV6-5 to TRBJ1-6; no clear D. The CDR3 is 15 amino acids. Germline lookup yields CDR1 MNHEY and CDR2 SVGAGI. Trimming shortened V by 2 bases and J by 5 bases, and 10 bases separated the two germline ends. The CDR3 reads CASSYLRIDNSPLHF. The CDR3 nucleotides read TGTGCCAGCAGTTACCTCCGGATAGATAATTCACCCCTCCACTTT.

This chain links TRBV5-4 with TRBJ2-1; D is possibly TRBD2 (7 bases). Germline CDR1 reads SGHNT; CDR2 reads YYREEE (reference sequence). Trimming left V 1 base short and J 8 bases short, with 10 bases between. This CDR3 contains 13 residues. CDR3 sequence reads: CASSLRGAHEQFF. The CDR3 DNA is TGTGCCAGCAGCTTGCGGGGGGCACATGAGCAGTTCTTC.

The DNA for the CDR3 is TGTGCCAGCAGCTTCTCTGGAGGGAGCTCTGGAAACACCATATATTTT. This sequence encodes CASSFSGGSSGNTIYF. The rearrangement uses TRBV7-2 and TRBJ1-3; D not resolved. This CDR3 comprises 16 residues. The germline CDR1 and CDR2 sequences are SGHTA and FQGNSA. V lost 3 bases, J lost 0 bases, and 12 bases lay in between.

V usage is TRBV4-2 and J usage is TRBJ2-5; 12 bases map to TRBD2. J gave up 4 bases and V 0 bases, and 6 bases lay outside the gene matches. The CDR3 is made up of 17 amino acids. The V gene's germline CDR1 is LGHNA and CDR2 YNFKEQ. The CDR3 loop is CASSQEASGGAGETQYF. The CDR3 DNA follows: TGTGCCAGCAGCCAAGAGGCTAGCGGGGGGGCAGGAGAGACCCAGTACTTC.

V is TRBV19 and J is TRBJ2-1; tentative D call: TRBD2 (5 bases). The CDR3 consists of 19 residues. V lost 0 bases and J 4 bases, leaving 22 bases between the germline ends. Germline CDR1 reads LNHDA; CDR2 reads SQIVND (reference sequence). This chain's CDR3 is CASSIDDSSARAGYNEQFF. In DNA form, the CDR3 reads TGTGCCAGTAGTATAGATGACTCATCAGCGCGGGCAGGATACAATGAGCAGTTCTTC.

The gene calls are TRBV12-3 or TRBV12-4 and TRBJ1-1; D remains ambiguous. V was cut by 6 bases and J by 7 bases, with 15 bases left in between. The CDR3 length is 13 residues. The CDR3, as DNA: TGTGCCAGCAGAAGGGAGGACCGCCTTGAAGCTTTCTTT. Encoded protein: CASRREDRLEAFF.

V and J are TRBV7-6 and TRBJ2-7; D is tentatively TRBD1 or TRBD2 (6 bases each). Trimming stripped 4 bases from V and 6 bases from J, with 25 bases between. This CDR3 has 17 residues. Per germline, CDR1 SGHVS and CDR2 FNYEAQ. The DNA for the CDR3 is TGTGCCAGCAGCTCATATTCGGGGGCTACTTATCGTGGCGAGCAGTACTTC. This encodes CASSSYSGATYRGEQYF.

This chain joins TRBV7-2 and TRBJ2-3; 9 nucleotides match TRBD2. V lost 2 bases to trimming and J lost 2 bases; unmatched junction nucleotides: 14. The germline V gene encodes CDR1 SGHTA and CDR2 FQGNSA. CDR3 size: 19 residues. The CDR3 protein is CASSLRAGTSWGSTDTQYF. The CDR3 region has the DNA TGTGCCAGCAGCTTACGGGCGGGGACTAGCTGGGGATCCACAGATACGCAGTATTTT.

This clone was counted only a few times. This chain uses TRBV30 with TRBJ1-5; D gene ambiguous. Germline CDR1 and CDR2: GTSNPN and SVGIG (reference sequence). This CDR3 contains 12 residues. V shed 3 bases and J shed 4 bases, with 7 bases lying between them. CDR3 loop: CAWSRTNQPQHF. In nucleotides, the CDR3 is TGTGCCTGGAGCCGGACTAATCAGCCCCAGCATTTT. The full variable domain, in which reference TRBV30 and TRBJ1-5 provide the parts outside the CDR3, is SQTIHQWPATLVQPVGSPLSLECTVEGTSNPNLYWYRQAAGRGLQLLFYSVGIGQISSEVPQNLSASRPQDRQFILSSKKLLLSDSGFYLCAWSRTNQPQHFGDGTRLSIL.

The V and J genes are TRBV27 and TRBJ1-6; 7 positions agree with TRBD1. The J segment lost 5 bases and the V segment lost 1 base, leaving 2 bases of the junction unmatched. In germline, CDR1 is MNHEY, CDR2 SMNVEV (reference sequence). CDR3 length: 15 amino acids. CDR3 amino acids: CASSLWDSHNSPLHF. The CDR3 DNA follows: TGTGCCAGCAGTTTATGGGACAGCCATAATTCACCCCTCCACTTT.

V is TRBV6-5 and J is TRBJ1-5; D not certain. This CDR3 is built from 15 residues. With 8 bases removed from V and 0 bases from J, the gap between germline ends came to 14 bases. Germline loops: CDR1 MNHEY, CDR2 SVGAGI. CDR3 sequence reads: CASRRAGSSNQPQHF. The CDR3 nucleotides read TGTGCCAGCCGGCGGGCCGGGAGTAGCAATCAGCCCCAGCATTTT.

The chain is built from TRBV4-1 and TRBJ2-7; D possibly uses TRBD1 or TRBD2 (5 bases each). Germline CDR1 MGHRA, CDR2 YSYEKL. The CDR3 sequence is 16 residues long. Trimming cost V 0 bases and J 9 bases, with 21 bases left between them. CDR3 sequence (DNA): TGCGCCAGCAGCCAAGATTCGAGTGGGCAGGGAGTAGCGCAGTACTTC. Protein: CASSQDSSGQGVAQYF.

J is TRBJ1-4 and V is TRBV20-1; the D is unclear. The CDR3 consists of 10 residues. Trimming removed 7 bases at V and 4 bases at J, with 4 bases between. Germline CDR1 is DFQATT and CDR2 is SNEGSKA (reference sequence). CDR3: CSVLNEKLFF. The DNA for the CDR3 is TGCAGTGTCCTTAATGAAAAACTGTTTTTT.

The chain employs TRBV29-1 and TRBJ1-1; no definite D call. The CDR3 contains 13 residues. Germline V lookup: CDR1 SQVTM, CDR2 ANQGSEA. V dropped 3 bases and J dropped 0 bases, with 8 bases sitting between them. DNA of the CDR3: TGCAGCGTTGAGTTGGGCATGAACACTGAAGCTTTCTTT. It translates to CSVELGMNTEAFF.

The chain couples TRBV27 to TRBJ2-2; 8 nucleotides line up with TRBD2. This CDR3 is 17 amino acids long. Germline assignment: CDR1 MNHEY and CDR2 SMNVEV (reference sequence). J lost 8 bases, V lost 3 bases, and 14 bases had no gene match. The CDR3 DNA is TGTGCCAGCAGTTTTTACCCTCCGGGACTAGGGGTGGGGGAGCTGTTTTTT. Amino acid sequence: CASSFYPPGLGVGELFF.

The chain links TRBV7-2 to TRBJ1-4; D is ambiguous. The CDR3 is made up of 16 amino acids. Between the trimmed V and J ends, which lost 0 bases and 0 bases, there was a span of 8 bases. Per the germline V gene, CDR1 is SGHTA and CDR2 is FQGNSA. The CDR3 region is CASSLAQAATNEKLFF. The CDR3 nucleotides read TGTGCCAGCAGCTTAGCCCAGGCAGCAACTAATGAAAAACTGTTTTTT.

This clone has a count of ten or more. The rearrangement joins TRBV6-4 to TRBJ2-3; TRBD2 matches 12 bases. This CDR3 region has 14 residues. Germline V CDR1 and CDR2: MRHNA, SNTAGT. The ends lost 3 bases at V and 5 bases at J; junction bases unmatched: 0. CDR3 loop: CASSETSGRDTQYF. DNA for the CDR3: TGTGCCAGCAGTGAGACTAGCGGGAGAGATACGCAGTATTTT.

This clone occurred once. The V gene is TRBV9, the J gene TRBJ1-2, with D possibly matching TRBD1 (5 bases). From germline, CDR1 is SGDLS and CDR2 YYNGEE. CDR3 length equals 14 residues. The V gene lost 0 bases and the J gene lost 7 bases, with 13 bases spanning the gap. In DNA, the CDR3 is TGTGCCAGCAGCGTAGGCGGGGGTTCGCTTGGCTACACCTTC. Translation: CASSVGGGSLGYTF.

This chain connects TRBV2 to TRBJ2-5; 7 bases fit TRBD1. The V segment lost 6 bases and the J segment 2 bases; nucleotides outside the gene matches: 6. Looked up from germline, CDR1 is SNHLY and CDR2 is FYNNEI. The CDR3 contains 14 residues. CDR3 DNA: TGTGCCAGCAGCGCCTGGGACAGACAAGAGACCCAGTACTTC. Translating it yields CASSAWDRQETQYF.

This rearrangement joins TRBV11-3 to TRBJ2-3; maybe TRBD2 (5 bases). The germline V gene encodes CDR1 SGHNT and CDR2 YENEEA. V lost 8 bases to trimming and J lost 2 bases, with 8 bases between them. The CDR3 spans 12 residues. The CDR3 spells CASGRTTDTQYF. CDR3 coding DNA: TGTGCCAGCGGGAGAACCACAGATACGCAGTATTTT.

The chain has TRBV10-2 and TRBJ2-7; unclear D gene. The germline V gene has CDR1 WSHSY and CDR2 SAAADI. Trimming removed 2 bases at V and 3 bases at J, with 2 bases between. This CDR3 has 11 amino acids. Here the CDR3 reads CASSEHYEQYF. CDR3 in DNA: TGCGCCAGCAGTGAGCACTACGAGCAGTACTTC.

This chain connects TRBV7-2 to TRBJ2-7; 7 positions agree with TRBD1. The junction had 10 bases not matched to a gene; V was cut back by 4 bases and J by 7 bases. The CDR3 length is 14 residues. Germline V gene data show CDR1 as SGHTA and CDR2 as FQGNSA. CDR3 bases: TGTGCCAGCAGCTCAGGGGGTGGCATCTCGGAGCAGTACTTC. Its protein product is CASSSGGGISEQYF.

The genes are TRBV11-2 and TRBJ2-7, with D unresolved. Trimming took 2 bases from V and 4 from J, leaving 12 bases between them. CDR1 and CDR2 (germline): SGHAT, FQNNGV. The CDR3 is 14 residues long. The CDR3 coding sequence is TGTGCCAGCAGCTTAAGAGGCGGACCTTACGAGCAGTACTTC. Protein: CASSLRGGPYEQYF.

The V gene is TRBV15, the J gene TRBJ2-1; D is uncertain. The CDR3 extends over 16 amino acids. Germline V gives CDR1 LNHNV, CDR2 YYDKDF (reference sequence). The ends were cut back, 0 bases at V and 0 bases at J, with 9 bases in the middle. CDR3 protein: CATSRDGQSSYNEQFF. Written as DNA, the CDR3 is TGTGCCACCAGCAGAGATGGTCAGAGCTCCTACAATGAGCAGTTCTTC.

The V and J genes are TRBV18 and TRBJ1-1; no clear D gene. Germline V lookup: CDR1 KGHSH, CDR2 LQKENI. V lost 2 bases, J lost 10 bases, and 11 bases lay in between. The CDR3 is 12 amino acids. Here the CDR3 reads CASSPTPTRAFF. CDR3 DNA sequence: TGTGCCAGCTCACCAACCCCAACACGAGCTTTCTTT.